A selection of T cell receptor beta chains follows, all from one sample in a study of PD-1 blockade in mismatch repair-deficient tumors. Profiling relied on immunoSEQ multiplex PCR, and the TCRdb table lists in-frame clones only, not all of them. Of about 16,000 clones listed, around 82% were seen once; the top ten hold 3.4%. Sequencing was performed on PBMCs, taken 4 weeks after starting pembrolizumab. These receptors were obtained from an adult with mismatch repair-deficient cancer. The CDR3 runs from the conserved cysteine through the conserved F or W. A D gene is named only where the DNA matches it firmly. Clone size appears in some rows only: once, few, many, or a class for an expanded clone.

>NA|few|TRBJ1-1|TRBV9
CASSVEHNTEAFF
TGTGCCAGCAGCGTAGAACACAACACTGAAGCTTTCTTT
>NA|few|TRBJ1-5|TRBV7-2
CASSLGGVGNQPQHF
TGTGCCAGCAGCTTGGGAGGCGTAGGCAATCAGCCCCAGCATTTT
>NA|NA|TRBJ2-2|TRBV29-1
CSVWGYTGELFF
TGCAGCGTTTGGGGCTACACCGGGGAGCTGTTTTTT
>TRBD1|NA|TRBJ1-5|TRBV27
CASSSRQGRGNQPQHF
TGTGCCAGCAGTTCCAGACAGGGAAGGGGCAATCAGCCCCAGCATTTT
>NA|NA|TRBJ2-7|TRBV6-5
CASSYNDRSSYEQYF
TGTGCCAGCAGTTACAATGACAGGTCCTCCTACGAGCAGTACTTC
>NA|NA|TRBJ1-2|TRBV28
CASRAGAALNYGYTF
TGTGCCAGCAGAGCAGGGGCAGCCCTTAACTATGGCTACACCTTC
>NA|NA|TRBJ1-1|TRBV5-4
CASSLVGGSTEAFF
TGTGCCAGCAGCTTGGTCGGGGGATCCACTGAAGCTTTCTTT
>TRBD2|NA|TRBJ2-2|TRBV6-5
CASSSGGTGELFF
TGTGCCAGCAGTAGCGGGGGTACCGGGGAGCTGTTTTTT
>TRBD1|few|TRBJ2-7|TRBV5-1
CASSQQGATYEQYF
TGCGCCAGCAGCCAACAGGGGGCGACGTACGAGCAGTACTTC
>TRBD1|once|TRBJ1-2|TRBV6-5
CASSVQGAANYGYTF
TGTGCCAGCAGTGTACAGGGGGCAGCTAACTATGGCTACACCTTC
>TRBD2|NA|TRBJ2-5|TRBV5-1
CASTSGRVQETQYF
TGCGCCAGTACTAGCGGGAGGGTGCAAGAGACCCAGTACTTC
>NA|NA|TRBJ2-1|TRBV27
CASSFRGTGEQFF
TGTGCCAGCAGTTTTAGGGGGACGGGTGAGCAGTTCTTC
>TRBD1|few|TRBJ1-6|TRBV6-6
CASSFTGQRNSPLHF
TGTGCCAGCAGTTTCACGGGACAGCGAAATTCACCCCTCCACTTT
>NA|NA|TRBJ2-7|TRBV28
CASSTNQIAEQYF
TGTGCCAGCAGTACGAACCAAATAGCCGAGCAGTACTTC
>NA|NA|TRBJ2-1|TRBV18
CASSPFTGTQTYNEQFF
TGTGCCAGCTCACCGTTTACCGGGACTCAGACCTACAATGAGCAGTTCTTC
>TRBD1|few|TRBJ1-2|TRBV27
CASSAPGQGVGGYTF
TGTGCCAGCAGTGCCCCGGGACAGGGGGTGGGGGGCTACACCTTC
>NA|NA|TRBJ2-3|TRBV2
CASSLFADTQYF
TGTGCCAGCAGTCTTTTCGCAGATACGCAGTATTTT
>NA|NA|TRBJ2-7|TRBV18
CASSPLEGSDEQYF
TGTGCCAGCTCACCTCTGGAGGGAAGCGACGAGCAGTACTTC
>TRBD1|NA|TRBJ1-5|TRBV27
CASSSRDRGDSNQPQHF
TGTGCCAGCAGTTCCCGGGACAGGGGGGATAGCAATCAGCCCCAGCATTTT
>TRBD1|NA|TRBJ1-2|TRBV19
CASSLQGAGGYGYTF
TGTGCCAGTAGTTTACAGGGGGCAGGAGGGTATGGCTACACCTTC
>NA|NA|TRBJ2-7|TRBV5-4
CASSLGPGVGEQYF
TGTGCCAGCAGCTTGGGGCCGGGGGTCGGCGAGCAGTACTTC
>NA|NA|TRBJ1-5|TRBV13
CASSFANQPQHF
TGTGCCAGCAGCTTCGCGAATCAGCCCCAGCATTTT
>TRBD2|NA|TRBJ2-1|TRBV7-9
CASSRLADTYNEQFF
TGTGCCAGCAGCCGACTAGCGGACACTTACAATGAGCAGTTCTTC
>NA|NA|TRBJ2-7|TRBV28
CASSLMAGRYEQYF
TGTGCCAGCAGTTTAATGGCGGGGAGGTACGAGCAGTACTTC
>NA|NA|TRBJ2-3|TRBV28
CASRRGYGTDTQYF
TGTGCCAGCCGTCGCGGGTATGGCACAGATACGCAGTATTTT
>NA|NA|TRBJ2-3|TRBV2
CASSYRARDTQYF
TGTGCCAGCAGTTACAGGGCGAGAGATACGCAGTATTTT
>NA|NA|TRBJ1-4|TRBV30
CAWSVRTALEKLFF
TGTGCCTGGAGTGTCCGGACAGCTTTAGAAAAACTGTTTTTT
>NA|NA|TRBJ1-1|TRBV19
CASSFQGMGTEAFF
TGTGCCAGTAGTTTCCAGGGGATGGGGACTGAAGCTTTCTTT
>NA|NA|TRBJ1-5|TRBV19
CASNLRGPIDPQHF
TGTGCCAGCAACCTCCGGGGTCCAATAGATCCCCAGCATTTT
>NA|NA|TRBJ1-6|TRBV18
CASSLNRDYNSPLHF
TGTGCCAGCTCACTTAACCGGGACTATAATTCACCCCTCCACTTT
>TRBD2|once|TRBJ2-1|TRBV2
CASSEPGTSGPSYNEQFF
TGTGCCAGCAGTGAACCTGGGACTAGCGGACCCTCCTACAATGAGCAGTTCTTC
>NA|NA|TRBJ2-3|TRBV7-9
CASSYTSPGTDTQYF
TGTGCCAGCAGTTATACTAGTCCGGGCACAGATACGCAGTATTTT
>NA|NA|TRBJ2-3|TRBV2
CASSAHYFNTDTQYF
TGTGCCAGCAGTGCCCACTACTTTAACACAGATACGCAGTATTTT
>NA|NA|TRBJ1-6|TRBV30
CAWSLVRTALHF
TGTGCCTGGAGTTTGGTGAGAACGGCCCTCCACTTT
>TRBD2|NA|TRBJ2-2|TRBV29-1
CSGRAGGPGELFF
TGCAGCGGAAGGGCGGGAGGGCCCGGGGAGCTGTTTTTT
>NA|NA|TRBJ2-3|TRBV19
CASRVSTDTQYF
TGTGCCAGTCGAGTCAGCACAGATACGCAGTATTTT
>NA|NA|TRBJ2-3|TRBV6-4
CASSDERGDTQYF
TGTGCCAGCAGTGACGAGAGAGGAGATACGCAGTATTTT
>NA|NA|TRBJ2-5|TRBV11-3
CASSLASWDPGYQETQYF
TGTGCCAGCAGCTTAGCTAGTTGGGATCCAGGGTACCAAGAGACCCAGTACTTC
>TRBD2|once|TRBJ2-3|TRBV6-1
CASSRRGREEDPQYF
TGTGCCAGCAGTCGGCGGGGGAGGGAGGAGGATCCGCAGTATTTT
>NA|NA|TRBJ1-1|TRBV27
CASSSPRLADTEAFF
TGTGCCAGCAGTTCACCCAGGCTCGCCGACACTGAAGCTTTCTTT
>TRBD1|NA|TRBJ1-5|TRBV6-1
CASSTWTGVNQPQHF
TGTGCCAGCAGCACCTGGACAGGGGTCAATCAGCCCCAGCATTTT
>NA|NA|TRBJ2-3|TRBV4-2
CASSQASTTADTQYF
TGTGCCAGCAGCCAAGCTTCGACTACGGCAGATACGCAGTATTTT
>TRBD2|NA|TRBJ2-1|TRBV7-2
CASSVPGTSGLQFF
TGTGCCAGCAGTGTCCCAGGGACTAGCGGGTTGCAGTTCTTC
>TRBD2|NA|TRBJ2-1|TRBV13
CASSFRLAGFNEQFF
TGTGCCAGCAGCTTTAGACTAGCGGGATTCAATGAGCAGTTCTTC
>TRBD2|NA|TRBJ2-3|TRBV10-3
CAISAAPGTSGRAGDTQYF
TGTGCCATCAGTGCAGCACCCGGGACTAGCGGGAGGGCCGGAGATACGCAGTATTTT
>NA|NA|TRBJ2-1|TRBV7-3
CASSLGQGGNEQFF
TGTGCCAGCAGCTTGGGGCAGGGGGGCAATGAGCAGTTCTTC
>TRBD1|once|TRBJ1-4|TRBV10-1
CASSDAGQGDGRTNEKLFF
TGCGCCAGCAGTGATGCGGGACAGGGAGACGGAAGAACTAATGAAAAACTGTTTTTT
>NA|few|TRBJ2-7|TRBV4-2
CASSQDMRAGSYEQYF
TGTGCCAGCAGCCAAGATATGCGGGCCGGCTCCTACGAGCAGTACTTC